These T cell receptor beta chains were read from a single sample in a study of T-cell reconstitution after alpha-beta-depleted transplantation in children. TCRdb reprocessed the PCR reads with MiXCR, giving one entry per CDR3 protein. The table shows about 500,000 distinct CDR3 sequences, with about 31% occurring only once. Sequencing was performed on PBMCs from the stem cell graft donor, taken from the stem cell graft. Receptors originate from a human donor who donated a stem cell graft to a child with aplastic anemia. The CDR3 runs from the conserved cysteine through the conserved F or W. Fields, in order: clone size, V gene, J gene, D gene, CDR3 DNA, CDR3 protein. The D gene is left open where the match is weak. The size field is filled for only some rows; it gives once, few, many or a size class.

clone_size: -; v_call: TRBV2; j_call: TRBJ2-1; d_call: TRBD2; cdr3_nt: TGTGCCAGCAGGGACGCGGGAGGAGGGGATGAGCAGTTCTTC; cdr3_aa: CASRDAGGGDEQFF
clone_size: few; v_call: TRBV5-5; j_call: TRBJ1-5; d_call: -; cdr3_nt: TGTGCCAGCAGCTTGGAACAGTTCAATCAGCCCCAGCATTTT; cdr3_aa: CASSLEQFNQPQHF
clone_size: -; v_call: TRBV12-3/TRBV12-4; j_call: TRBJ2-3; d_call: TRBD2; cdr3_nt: TGTGCCAGCAGTTTTGTTAGCGGGAGGAGAGATACGCAGTATTTT; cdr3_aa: CASSFVSGRRDTQYF
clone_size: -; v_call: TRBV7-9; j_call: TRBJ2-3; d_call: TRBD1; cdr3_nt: TGTGCCAGCAGCTTAGAAGACAGGGGAGCGATGGTAGATACGCAGTATTTT; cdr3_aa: CASSLEDRGAMVDTQYF
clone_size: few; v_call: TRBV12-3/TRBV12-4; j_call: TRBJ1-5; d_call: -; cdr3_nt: TGTGCCAGCAGTAAAGGGGGTCGGGCAGGGCCCCAGCATTTT; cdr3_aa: CASSKGGRAGPQHF
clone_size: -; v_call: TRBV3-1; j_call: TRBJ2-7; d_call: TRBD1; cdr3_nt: TGTGCCAGCAGCCAGTACAGGGGCTACGAGCAGTACTTC; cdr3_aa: CASSQYRGYEQYF
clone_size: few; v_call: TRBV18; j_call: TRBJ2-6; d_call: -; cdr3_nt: TGTGCCAGCTCAAAGGACAGCCCGGTGTTAGAGGCCAACGTCCTGACTTTC; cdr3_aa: CASSKDSPVLEANVLTF
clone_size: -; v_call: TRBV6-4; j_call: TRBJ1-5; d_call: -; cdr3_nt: TGTGCCAGCTGTCAGGAATTTGGTAGGGCCATATTGAGCAATCAGCCCCAGCATTTT; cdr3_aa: CASCQEFGRAILSNQPQHF
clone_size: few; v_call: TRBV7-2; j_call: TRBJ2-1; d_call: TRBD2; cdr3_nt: TGTGCCAGCAGCTCGGGGGGGAATGTCTACAATGAGCAGTTCTTC; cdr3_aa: CASSSGGNVYNEQFF
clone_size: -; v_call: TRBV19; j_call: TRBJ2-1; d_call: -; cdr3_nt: TGTGCCAGTAGTATTCATGCGGGGGAGCAGTTCTTC; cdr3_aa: CASSIHAGEQFF
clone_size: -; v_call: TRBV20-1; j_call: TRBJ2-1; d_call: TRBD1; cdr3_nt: TGCAGTGCTAGGCTAGACAGGGGGCGAGGGAATGAGCAGTTCTTC; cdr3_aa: CSARLDRGRGNEQFF
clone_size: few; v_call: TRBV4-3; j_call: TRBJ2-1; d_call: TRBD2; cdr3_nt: TGCGCCAGCAGCCAGTCCCTAGCGGGAATTAATGAGCAGTTCTTC; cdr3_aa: CASSQSLAGINEQFF
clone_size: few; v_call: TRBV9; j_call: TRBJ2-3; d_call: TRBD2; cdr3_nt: TGTGCCAGCAGCGTGCGGGAGGACTTTCGACATACGCAGTATTTT; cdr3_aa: CASSVREDFRHTQYF